What follows is one T cell receptor (beta chain) and its context. This CDR3 region has 14 residues. Deletions cut 7 bases from V and 6 bases from J, with 17 bases between. CDR1 is MDHEN, CDR2 SYDVKM, per germline. This sample is part of a study of T cell responses to AZD1222 COVID-19 vaccine. TCRdb keeps only in-frame clones here, not all; method: immunoSEQ multiplex PCR. The data show some 100,000 clones, approximately 90% seen once. The TCR originated in an adult in good health. Sequenced material: peripheral blood, taken on day 0 of AZD1222 vaccination. The rearrangement uses TRBV28 and TRBJ2-3, with D perhaps given as TRBD1 or TRBD2 (7 bases each). CDR3 bases: TGTGCCAGCACCGTAGGGGGCGGGAGTGATACGCAGTATTTT. This codes for CASTVGGGSDTQYF.